The rows below give T cell receptor beta chains drawn from one sample of a study of blood T cell repertoires in COVID-19. The table came from immunoSEQ multiplex PCR; TCRdb's copy has only in-frame clones and leaves some out. The sample contains approximately 20,000 clones, 70% to 90% of which appear only once. What was sequenced was peripheral blood. Receptors were obtained from a human donor with active COVID-19. The donor label of this sample is uncertain. Both conserved end residues are part of each CDR3. The D gene is left open where the match is weak. The size entry is marked missing in some rows and otherwise reads once, few, many or a size class.

size,V,J,D,CDR3,DNA
.,TRBV9,TRBJ2-7,TRBD1,CASSVDPPGQGRYEQYF,TGTGCCAGCAGCGTAGACCCCCCGGGACAGGGGCGCTACGAGCAGTACTTC
.,TRBV5-1,TRBJ2-5,TRBD1,CASGRQGVGETQYF,TGCGCCAGCGGTAGACAGGGGGTTGGAGAGACCCAGTACTTC
.,TRBV5-4,TRBJ2-3,TRBD2,CASSLGGTSGSNTQYF,TGTGCCAGCAGCTTGGGCGGGACTAGCGGTTCCAATACGCAGTATTTT
.,TRBV7-3,TRBJ2-1,TRBD2,CASSLTAGARNEQFF,TGTGCCAGCAGCTTAACGGCGGGAGCACGGAATGAGCAGTTCTTC
.,TRBV5-7,TRBJ1-2,TRBD1,CASSRLSLDRDYGYTF,TGTGCCAGCAGCCGTTTGAGCCTAGACAGGGACTATGGCTACACCTTC
.,TRBV18,TRBJ1-1,.,CASSPSFGQSSVTTEAFF,TGTGCCAGCTCACCCTCCTTTGGACAGTCATCGGTTACCACTGAAGCTTTCTTT
.,TRBV7-9,TRBJ2-7,.,CASSLDLSYEQYF,TGTGCCAGCAGCTTAGACCTTAGCTACGAGCAGTACTTC
.,TRBV3-1/TRBV3-2,TRBJ1-6,TRBD1,CASSLRGTANSPLHF,TGTGCCAGCAGCCTCCGCGGGACAGCCAATTCACCCCTCCACTTT
once,TRBV21-1,TRBJ2-4,.,CASSKEEGRAKNIQYF,TGTGCCAGCAGCAAAGAGGAGGGGAGGGCCAAAAACATTCAGTACTTC
.,TRBV29-1,TRBJ2-7,TRBD2,CSVEGIAGDPYEQYF,TGCAGCGTTGAAGGAATTGCGGGGGACCCCTACGAGCAGTACTTC
once,TRBV7-9,TRBJ1-2,.,CASSLKGWGGYGYTF,TGTGCCAGCAGCTTAAAAGGGTGGGGAGGCTATGGCTACACCTTC
.,TRBV5-1,TRBJ2-5,TRBD2,CASSLAASGNLYQETQYF,TGCGCCAGCAGCTTGGCGGCTAGCGGGAATCTGTACCAAGAGACCCAGTACTTC
.,TRBV24-1,TRBJ2-5,.,CATSAAGEETQYF,TGTGCCACCAGTGCAGCAGGGGAAGAGACCCAGTACTTC
.,TRBV2,TRBJ2-5,TRBD2,CASRPHSGSEGETQYF,TGTGCCAGCAGACCCCATAGCGGGAGTGAGGGGGAGACCCAGTACTTC
medium-sized,TRBV19,TRBJ2-7,.,CASSIADEQYF,TGTGCCAGTAGTATAGCGGACGAGCAGTACTTC
.,TRBV24-1,TRBJ2-5,TRBD1,CATSDRDQETQYF,TGTGCCACATCGGACAGGGACCAAGAGACCCAGTACTTC
once,TRBV24-1,TRBJ2-3,TRBD1,CATSARDRGADTQYF,TGTGCCACCAGTGCCCGGGACAGGGGAGCAGATACGCAGTATTTT
.,TRBV5-6,TRBJ2-1,TRBD1,CASSLKLGQDGNEQFF,TGTGCCAGCAGCCTGAAACTTGGACAGGACGGGAATGAGCAGTTCTTC
.,TRBV2,TRBJ1-2,.,CASSERQPGYTF,TGTGCCAGCAGTGAACGACAGCCCGGCTACACCTTC
.,TRBV30,TRBJ1-3,.,CAWSVPFGNTIYF,TGTGCCTGGAGTGTACCTTTCGGGAACACCATATATTTT
.,TRBV11-3,TRBJ2-7,.,CASSISSGEQYF,TGTGCCAGCAGCATCTCATCGGGGGAGCAGTACTTC
.,TRBV5-4,TRBJ2-5,.,CASSSRRDNQETQYF,TGTGCCAGCAGCTCCCGCCGGGACAACCAAGAGACCCAGTACTTC
.,TRBV10-3,TRBJ2-1,TRBD2,CAISESGTSGRSSYNEQFF,TGTGCCATCAGTGAGTCAGGGACTAGCGGGAGATCGTCCTACAATGAGCAGTTCTTC
.,TRBV14,TRBJ2-7,TRBD1,CASSRAGGPYEQYF,TGTGCCAGCAGCCGGGCAGGGGGTCCCTACGAGCAGTACTTC